This T cell receptor (beta chain) was profiled in a study of T cells in tumors after PD-1 blockade. Background on the study: Patients received pembrolizumab 200 mg every 3 weeks or cemiplimab 350 mg every 2 weeks. The study's findings and limits: Some novel exhausted tumor clones appeared in pre-treatment blood, suggesting peripheral recruitment.

This CDR3 is built from 17 residues. Per germline, CDR1 SGHVS and CDR2 FQNEAQ. Deletions cut 1 base from V and 4 bases from J, with 18 bases between. In regard to this clone: Antigen specificity is unknown.

The data were produced by immunoSEQ multiplex PCR, yet TCRdb's version contains in-frame clones alone and is incomplete. The sample records under 50,000 clones, around 85% being singletons. V usage is TRBV7-8 and J usage is TRBJ2-3, with D perhaps matching TRBD2 (7 bases). Source: PBMCs, taken before anti-PD-1 therapy. The clonotype originates from a human donor with advanced basal cell or squamous cell carcinoma (not recorded which). The DNA of the CDR3 is TGTGCCAGCAGCTTAGGGTCAGGGGTGGGGGGGGCAGATACGCAGTATTTT. Translation: CASSLGSGVGGADTQYF.